This T cell receptor (beta chain) was sequenced during a study of blood T cell repertoires in COVID-19. Background on the study: Sources were T cells, B-cell-depleted T cells, or PBMCs; the material itself was cDNA or gDNA.

Original methodology: Reference gene primers were amplified, and this amplification served to estimate nucleated cell counts. Generated by immunoSEQ multiplex PCR, the TCRdb table keeps only in-frame clones and is missing some. That table supplies the V and J calls and clone size; D and trimming were determined from the DNA. The table has about 310,000 clones, 90% seen once. Germline V lookup: CDR1 SGHTA, CDR2 FQGNSA. V was cut by 3 bases and J by 2 bases, with 11 bases left in between. This CDR3 comprises 15 residues. The chain links TRBV7-2 to TRBJ2-1; a weak D match, TRBD2 (5 bases). The clonotype was recovered from a middle-aged woman with COVID-19, enrolled during active disease. Material for sequencing was peripheral blood. For the CDR3, the DNA is TGTGCCAGCAGCTTCTTGAGCGGACCCTACAATGAGCAGTTCTTC. Amino acid sequence: CASSFLSGPYNEQFF.